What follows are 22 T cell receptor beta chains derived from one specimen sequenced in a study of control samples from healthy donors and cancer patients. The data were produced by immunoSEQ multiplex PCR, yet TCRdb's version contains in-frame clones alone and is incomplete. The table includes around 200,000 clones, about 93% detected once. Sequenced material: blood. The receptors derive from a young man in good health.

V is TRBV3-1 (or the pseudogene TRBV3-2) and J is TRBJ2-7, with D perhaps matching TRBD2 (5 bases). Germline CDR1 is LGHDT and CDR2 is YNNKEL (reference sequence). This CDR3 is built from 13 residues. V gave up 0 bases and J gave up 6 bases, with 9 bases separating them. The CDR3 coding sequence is TGTGCCAGCAGCCAAGATGGTACTAGCGAGCAGTACTTC. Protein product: CASSQDGTSEQYF.

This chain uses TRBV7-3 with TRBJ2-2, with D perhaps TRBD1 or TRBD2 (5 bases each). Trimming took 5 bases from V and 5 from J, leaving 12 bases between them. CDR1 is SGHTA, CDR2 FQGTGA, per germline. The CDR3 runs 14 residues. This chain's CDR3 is CASSRGGGTGELFF. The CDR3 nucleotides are TGTGCCAGCAGCCGGGGTGGGGGAACCGGGGAGCTGTTTTTT.

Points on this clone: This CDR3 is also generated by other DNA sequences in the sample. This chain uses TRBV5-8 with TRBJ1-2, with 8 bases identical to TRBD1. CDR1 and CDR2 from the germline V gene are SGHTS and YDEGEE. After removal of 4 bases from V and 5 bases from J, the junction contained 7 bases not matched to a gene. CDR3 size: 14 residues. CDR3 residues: CASSRGQEGYGYTF. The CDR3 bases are TGTGCCAGCAGCCGGGGACAGGAAGGGTATGGCTACACCTTC.

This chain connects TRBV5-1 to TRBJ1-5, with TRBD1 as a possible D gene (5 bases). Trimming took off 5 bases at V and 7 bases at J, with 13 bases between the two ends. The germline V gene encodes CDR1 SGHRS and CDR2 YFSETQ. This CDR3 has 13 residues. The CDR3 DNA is TGCGCCAGCAGTCCAGGGCCGCAACAGCCCCAGCATTTT. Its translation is CASSPGPQQPQHF.

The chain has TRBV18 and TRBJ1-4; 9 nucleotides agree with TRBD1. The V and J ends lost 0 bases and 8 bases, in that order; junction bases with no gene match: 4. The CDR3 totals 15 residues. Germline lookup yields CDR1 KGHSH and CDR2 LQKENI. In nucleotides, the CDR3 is TGTGCCAGCTCACCACCACAGGGGGCTCGGGAAAAACTGTTTTTT. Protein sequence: CASSPPQGAREKLFF.

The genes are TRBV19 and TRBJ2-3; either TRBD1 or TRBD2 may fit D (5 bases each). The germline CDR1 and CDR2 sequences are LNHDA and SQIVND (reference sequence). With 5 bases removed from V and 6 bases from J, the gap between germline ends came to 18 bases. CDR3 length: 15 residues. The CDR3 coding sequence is TGTGCCAGTAGTTCAAGGGACCATCCAGGGGATACGCAGTATTTT. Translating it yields CASSSRDHPGDTQYF.

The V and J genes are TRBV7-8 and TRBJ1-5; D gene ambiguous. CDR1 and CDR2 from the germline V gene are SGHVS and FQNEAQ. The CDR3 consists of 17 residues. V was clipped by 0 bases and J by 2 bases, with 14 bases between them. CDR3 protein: CASSLAQFGERNQPQHF. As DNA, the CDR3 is TGTGCCAGCAGCTTAGCCCAATTCGGGGAGCGCAATCAGCCCCAGCATTTT.

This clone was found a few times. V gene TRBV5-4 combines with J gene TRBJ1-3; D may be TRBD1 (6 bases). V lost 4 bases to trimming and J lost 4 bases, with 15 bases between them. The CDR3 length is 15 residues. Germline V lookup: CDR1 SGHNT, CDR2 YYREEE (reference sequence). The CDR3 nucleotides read TGTGCCAGCAGCGGGACATTCGCGGGGGGAAACACCATATATTTT. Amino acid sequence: CASSGTFAGGNTIYF.

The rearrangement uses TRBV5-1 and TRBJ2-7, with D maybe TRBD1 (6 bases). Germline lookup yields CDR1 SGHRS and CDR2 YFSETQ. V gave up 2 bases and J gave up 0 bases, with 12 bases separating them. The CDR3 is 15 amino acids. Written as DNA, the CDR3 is TGCGCCAGCAGCTTTACAGGGCCGAGCTCCTACGAGCAGTACTTC. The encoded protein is CASSFTGPSSYEQYF.

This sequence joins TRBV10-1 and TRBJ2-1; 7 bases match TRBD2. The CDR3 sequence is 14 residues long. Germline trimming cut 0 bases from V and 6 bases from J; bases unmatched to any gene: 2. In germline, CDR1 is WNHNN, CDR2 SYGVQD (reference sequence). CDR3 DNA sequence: TGCGCCAGCAGTGAGTCGGGAGGGGCCAATGAGCAGTTCTTC. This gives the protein CASSESGGANEQFF.

CDR3 region: CASSPVGGTDTQYF. CDR3 DNA sequence: TGTGCCAGCTCACCAGTGGGGGGGACAGATACGCAGTATTTT. The chain recombines TRBV18 with TRBJ2-3; 7 nucleotides align to TRBD2. This CDR3 region has 14 residues. CDR1 KGHSH and CDR2 LQKENI come from the germline V gene. After removal of 2 bases from V and 3 bases from J, the junction contained 2 bases not matched to a gene.

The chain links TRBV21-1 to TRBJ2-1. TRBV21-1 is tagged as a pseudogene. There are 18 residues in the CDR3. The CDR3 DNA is TGTGCCAGCAGCAACCAGGGAATAGAGGGACGAACTGACAATGAGCAGTTCTTC. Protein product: CASSNQGIEGRTDNEQFF.

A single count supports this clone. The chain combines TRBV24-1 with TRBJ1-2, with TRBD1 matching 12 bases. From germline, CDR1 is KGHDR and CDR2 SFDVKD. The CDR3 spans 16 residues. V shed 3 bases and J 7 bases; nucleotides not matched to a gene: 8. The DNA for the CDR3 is TGTGCCACCAGTGATCCGGGACAGGGGGCGCGCGGTGGCTACACCTTC. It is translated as CATSDPGQGARGGYTF.

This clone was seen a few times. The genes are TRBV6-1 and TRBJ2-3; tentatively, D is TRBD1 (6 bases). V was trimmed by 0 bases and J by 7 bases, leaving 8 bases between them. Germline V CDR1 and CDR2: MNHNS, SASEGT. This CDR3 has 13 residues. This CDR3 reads CASSEAQGHTQYF. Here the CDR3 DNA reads TGTGCCAGCAGTGAAGCTCAGGGGCATACGCAGTATTTT.

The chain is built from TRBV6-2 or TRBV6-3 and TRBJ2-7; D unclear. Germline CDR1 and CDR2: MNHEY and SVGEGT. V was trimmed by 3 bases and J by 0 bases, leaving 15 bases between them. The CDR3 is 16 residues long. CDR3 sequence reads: CASSYRVSVTSYEQYF. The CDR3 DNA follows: TGTGCCAGCAGTTATAGGGTCAGCGTAACCTCCTACGAGCAGTACTTC.

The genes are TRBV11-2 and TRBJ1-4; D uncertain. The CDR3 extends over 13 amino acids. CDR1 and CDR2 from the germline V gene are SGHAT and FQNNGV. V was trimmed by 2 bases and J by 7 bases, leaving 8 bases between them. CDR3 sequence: CASSLRYGEKLFF. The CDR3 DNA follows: TGTGCCAGCAGCTTAAGATACGGTGAAAAACTGTTTTTT.

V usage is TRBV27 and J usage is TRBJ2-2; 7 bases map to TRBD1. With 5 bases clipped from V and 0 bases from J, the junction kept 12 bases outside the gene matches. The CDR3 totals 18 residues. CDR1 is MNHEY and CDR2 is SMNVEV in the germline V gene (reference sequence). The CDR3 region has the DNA TGTGCCAGCAGTAAAAGTTTGACAGGGCTCCCGAACACCGGGGAGCTGTTTTTT. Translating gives CASSKSLTGLPNTGELFF.

The CDR3 loop is CASSLAAGAWTEAFF. CDR3 sequence (DNA): TGCGCCAGCAGCTTGGCCGCAGGGGCCTGGACTGAAGCTTTCTTT. The V call is TRBV5-1, the J call TRBJ1-1, with D possibly being TRBD1 (6 bases). Between the trimmed V and J ends, which lost 0 bases and 5 bases, there was a span of 14 bases. CDR3 length equals 15 residues. Germline CDR1 and CDR2: SGHRS and YFSETQ.

In DNA, the CDR3 is TGTGCCAGCAGTTTAAATGTTGACAGGGATCGGTACTTC. Translating gives CASSLNVDRDRYF. The V gene is TRBV12-3 or TRBV12-4, the J gene TRBJ2-7; the match to TRBD1 covers 7 bases. CDR3 length: 13 residues. The V segment lost 2 bases and the J segment 12 bases; nucleotides outside the gene matches: 10.

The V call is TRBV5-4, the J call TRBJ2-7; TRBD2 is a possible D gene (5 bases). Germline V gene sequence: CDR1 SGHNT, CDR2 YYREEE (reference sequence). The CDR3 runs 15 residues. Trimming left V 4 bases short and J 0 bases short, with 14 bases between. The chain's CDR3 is CASSTDPGSSYEQYF. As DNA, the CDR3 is TGTGCCAGCAGCACGGATCCGGGGTCCTCCTACGAGCAGTACTTC.

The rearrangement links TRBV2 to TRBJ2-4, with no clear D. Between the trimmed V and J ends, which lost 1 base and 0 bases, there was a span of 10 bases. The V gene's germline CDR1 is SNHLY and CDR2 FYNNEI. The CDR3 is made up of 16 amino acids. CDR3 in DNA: TGTGCCAGCAGTGAAGGCATGATACTAGCCAAAAACATTCAGTACTTC. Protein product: CASSEGMILAKNIQYF.

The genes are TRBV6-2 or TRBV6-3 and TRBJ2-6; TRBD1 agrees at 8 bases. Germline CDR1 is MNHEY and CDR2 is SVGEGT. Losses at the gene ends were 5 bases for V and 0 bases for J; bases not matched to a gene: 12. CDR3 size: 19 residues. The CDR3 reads CASSRRSGRGHSGANVLTF. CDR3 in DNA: TGTGCCAGCAGTAGGAGGAGTGGCAGGGGGCACTCTGGGGCCAACGTCCTGACTTTC.